The source of this T cell receptor beta chain is a study of blood T cell repertoires in COVID-19. Across the study: Samples representing acute and convalescent COVID-19 were sourced from the United States, Italy and Spain.

The method was immunoSEQ multiplex PCR; TCRdb's version includes in-frame clones alone and lacks a portion of them. There are some 100,000 clones in the sample; 80% to 95% occur only once, and around 5.7% lies in the top ten. Only one count was recorded for this clone. Trimming removed 4 bases from V and 5 bases from J, with 10 bases in between. Germline assignment: CDR1 SGHNT and CDR2 YYREEE (reference sequence). This CDR3 comprises 13 residues. This clonotype originated in a man in his sixties or seventies with acute or convalescent COVID-19. The chain combines TRBV5-4 with TRBJ2-1, with D uncertain. The specimen was peripheral blood. CDR3 residues: CASSGIANNEQFF. As DNA, the CDR3 is TGTGCCAGCAGCGGTATAGCAAACAATGAGCAGTTCTTC.